This T cell receptor beta chain was sequenced for a study of T-cell reconstitution after alpha-beta-depleted transplantation in children. This clonotype appeared many times. The library targeted TCRbeta and was prepared with unique molecular identifiers. TCRdb re-analysed the PCR reads in MiXCR, keeping a single row per CDR3 protein. The table lists a few hundred thousand distinct CDR3 sequences, over 40% of them singletons, with under 30% in the top ten. This receptor was obtained from a girl aged 2-10 years with aplastic anemia, due to receive a stem cell transplant. The source was PBMCs, collected before TCRalphabeta/CD19-depleted stem cell transplant.

The CDR3 nucleotides are TGTGCCAGCAGCCCTTTGACTAGCCCCGATGAGCAGTTCTTC. This codes for CASSPLTSPDEQFF. The chain uses TRBV3-1 and TRBJ2-1; 7 bases map to TRBD2. Germline V gene data show CDR1 as LGHDT and CDR2 as YNNKEL (reference sequence). V trimming: 4 bases; J trimming: 8 bases; junction bases outside the gene matches: 8. The CDR3 sequence is 14 residues long.